Listed here is a single T cell receptor (beta chain). The sample originates from a study of control samples from healthy donors and cancer patients. Generated by immunoSEQ multiplex PCR, the TCRdb table keeps only in-frame clones and is missing some. Of about 100,000 clones listed, about 91% are singletons. This CDR3 is built from 13 residues. Germline CDR1 reads MGHRA; CDR2 reads YSYEKL. Trimming took 0 bases from V and 4 from J, leaving 6 bases between them. J is TRBJ1-2 and V is TRBV4-1; D is unresolved. The receptor comes from a woman aged 18-30 years in good health. Sample: blood. CDR3 DNA: TGCGCCAGCAGCCAAGATTACAGCTATGGCTACACCTTC. Amino acids: CASSQDYSYGYTF.